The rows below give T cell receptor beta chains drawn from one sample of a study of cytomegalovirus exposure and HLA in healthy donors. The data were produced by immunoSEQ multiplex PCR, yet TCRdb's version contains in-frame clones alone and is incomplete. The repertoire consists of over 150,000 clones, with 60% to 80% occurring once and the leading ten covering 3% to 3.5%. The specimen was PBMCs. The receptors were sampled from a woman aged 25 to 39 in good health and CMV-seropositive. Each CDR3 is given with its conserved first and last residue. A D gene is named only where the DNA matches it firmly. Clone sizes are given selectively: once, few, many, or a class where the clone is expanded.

CASSLSGQPQETQYF,TGTGCCAGTAGTCTCTCGGGACAGCCTCAAGAGACCCAGTACTTC,TRBD1,-,TRBJ2-5,TRBV19
CASSGEVRNQPQHF,TGTGCCAGCAGTGGGGAGGTACGCAATCAGCCCCAGCATTTT,-,-,TRBJ1-5,TRBV2
CASSVAAGEQYF,TGTGCCAGCAGCGTAGCTGCCGGGGAGCAGTACTTC,-,-,TRBJ2-7,TRBV9
CASSFQVNTEAFF,TGTGCCAGCAGTTTTCAGGTGAACACTGAAGCTTTCTTT,-,few,TRBJ1-1,TRBV27
CASSEGPQETQYF,TGTGCCAGCAGTGAGGGGCCTCAAGAGACCCAGTACTTC,-,-,TRBJ2-5,TRBV2
CASSLYAVANVLTF,TGTGCCAGCAGTTTATACGCGGTGGCCAACGTCCTGACTTTC,-,few,TRBJ2-6,TRBV27
CASSPGKTGGTEKLFF,TGTGCCAGCTCACCAGGGAAAACAGGGGGCACTGAAAAACTGTTTTTT,TRBD1,-,TRBJ1-4,TRBV18
CASSMAHGGWGEQFF,TGTGCCAGTAGTATGGCGCACGGCGGGTGGGGTGAGCAGTTCTTC,-,few,TRBJ2-1,TRBV19
CASSLFQGLGNQPQHF,TGTGCCAGCAGTTTATTCCAGGGATTAGGCAATCAGCCCCAGCATTTT,-,-,TRBJ1-5,TRBV28
CASSTTRGGENTDTQYF,TGTGCCAGCAGTACCACCCGTGGGGGGGAGAACACAGATACGCAGTATTTT,TRBD2,few,TRBJ2-3,TRBV27
CASSLSRGGEQYF,TGTGCCAGCAGTTTGTCCCGGGGGGGGGAGCAGTACTTC,TRBD2,-,TRBJ2-7,TRBV28
CASSLASRDPTGELFF,TGTGCCAGCAGCTTAGCGTCCCGGGATCCCACCGGGGAGCTGTTTTTT,-,few,TRBJ2-2,TRBV7-9
CASLNRGQDHEKLFF,TGTGCCAGCCTAAATCGTGGACAGGACCATGAAAAACTGTTTTTT,TRBD1,-,TRBJ1-4,TRBV19
CATSRAAGTGELFF,TGTGCCACCAGCAGAGCCGCGGGGACCGGGGAGCTGTTTTTT,-,few,TRBJ2-2,TRBV15
CASSGRGIVGYQETQYF,TGTGCCAGCAGTGGTAGGGGGATAGTAGGGTACCAAGAGACCCAGTACTTC,-,-,TRBJ2-5,TRBV2
CASSPGGAEQYF,TGTGCCAGCAGCCCCGGTGGGGCCGAGCAGTACTTC,-,few,TRBJ2-7,TRBV9
CASSLTGQGGFYEQYF,TGTGCCAGCAGCTTGACTGGACAGGGGGGTTTCTACGAGCAGTACTTC,TRBD1,-,TRBJ2-7,TRBV5-5
CASSLYYSGTDGYTF,TGTGCCAGCAGTTTATACTACTCCGGGACAGATGGCTACACCTTC,TRBD1,-,TRBJ1-2,TRBV27
CASSLLAGLNTGELFF,TGTGCCAGTAGTCTACTAGCGGGACTGAACACCGGGGAGCTGTTTTTT,TRBD2,-,TRBJ2-2,TRBV19
CASSLPFRSTDTQYF,TGTGCCAGCAGCCTACCTTTCCGATCCACAGATACGCAGTATTTT,-,-,TRBJ2-3,TRBV5-4
CASTRANTEAFF,TGTGCCAGCACCAGGGCGAACACTGAAGCTTTCTTT,-,-,TRBJ1-1,TRBV6-1
CASSSKTGPTLYEQYF,TGTGCCAGCAGTTCAAAGACAGGGCCGACGCTATACGAGCAGTACTTC,TRBD1,-,TRBJ2-7,TRBV7-9
CASSLGGVDTQYF,TGTGCCAGCAGCTTAGGAGGCGTCGATACGCAGTATTTT,-,-,TRBJ2-3,TRBV11-3
CASRLGGQGADTQYF,TGTGCCAGCAGATTAGGGGGACAGGGGGCGGATACGCAGTATTTT,TRBD1,-,TRBJ2-3,TRBV28
CASRGRVYNEQFF,TGTGCCAGCAGGGGCAGGGTATACAATGAGCAGTTCTTC,-,once,TRBJ2-1,TRBV27
CASSLVTGDTLYGYTF,TGTGCCAGCAGCTTGGTTACAGGGGATACCTTATATGGCTACACCTTC,TRBD1,-,TRBJ1-2,TRBV7-9
CASSSSRLGLASSYEQYF,TGTGCCAGCAGTTCCTCCCGGTTAGGACTAGCTAGCTCCTACGAGCAGTACTTC,TRBD2,-,TRBJ2-7,TRBV27
CASSIRGGNTEAFF,TGTGCCAGCAGCATCAGGGGCGGGAACACTGAAGCTTTCTTT,-,few,TRBJ1-1,TRBV5-4
CASSFLGREETQYF,TGTGCCAGCAGTTTCCTAGGGAGAGAAGAGACCCAGTACTTC,-,few,TRBJ2-5,TRBV28
CASSPYLTDTQYF,TGTGCCAGCAGCCCCTATCTCACAGATACGCAGTATTTT,-,-,TRBJ2-3,TRBV5-5
CASSRQGWNSPLHF,TGTGCCAGCTCACGACAGGGGTGGAATTCACCCCTCCACTTT,TRBD1,-,TRBJ1-6,TRBV18
CSVGGGAEKLFF,TGCAGCGTTGGGGGGGGCGCAGAAAAACTGTTTTTT,-,few,TRBJ1-4,TRBV29-1
CASCLSGGFNEQFF,TGTGCCAGCTGTCTATCGGGGGGCTTCAATGAGCAGTTCTTC,-,-,TRBJ2-1,TRBV11-2
CASSPRPSGSSGELFF,TGTGCTAGCAGCCCACGGCCTAGCGGGAGCTCCGGGGAGCTGTTTTTT,TRBD2,-,TRBJ2-2,TRBV7-7
CATSSGFNEQYF,TGTGCCACCAGCAGTGGCTTTAACGAGCAGTACTTC,-,-,TRBJ2-7,TRBV15
CASSYGLALAKNIQYF,TGTGCCAGCAGTTACGGACTAGCTCTAGCCAAAAACATTCAGTACTTC,TRBD2,-,TRBJ2-4,TRBV6-5
CASSLAVQGRTEAFF,TGTGCCAGCAGCTTAGCGGTACAGGGAAGGACTGAAGCTTTCTTT,-,-,TRBJ1-1,TRBV7-2
CASSAVLAGTTDTQYF,TGTGCCAGCAGTGCGGTACTAGCGGGAACCACAGATACGCAGTATTTT,TRBD2,-,TRBJ2-3,TRBV2
CAISDLGGGPWGQYF,TGTGCCATCAGTGATCTCGGGGGGGGGCCTTGGGGGCAGTACTTC,TRBD2,-,TRBJ2-7,TRBV10-3
CASSPSSGNYNEQFF,TGTGCCAGCAGCCCATCTAGCGGGAACTACAATGAGCAGTTCTTC,TRBD2,-,TRBJ2-1,TRBV11-2
CASSLPDLGYEQYF,TGTGCCAGCAGTTTACCCGACTTAGGCTACGAGCAGTACTTC,-,few,TRBJ2-7,TRBV28
CATHFNADEKLFF,TGTGCCACCCACTTTAACGCGGATGAAAAACTGTTTTTT,-,-,TRBJ1-4,TRBV2
CASSYETGLPLLYNEQFF,TGTGCCAGCAGTTATGAAACGGGTCTCCCTCTCCTCTACAATGAGCAGTTCTTC,-,few,TRBJ2-1,TRBV28
CASSMGLAGGNEQFF,TGTGCCAGTAGTATGGGACTAGCGGGAGGCAATGAGCAGTTCTTC,TRBD2,few,TRBJ2-1,TRBV19
CASSPGQGPETQYF,TGTGCCAGCAGCCCAGGGCAGGGGCCAGAGACCCAGTACTTC,-,-,TRBJ2-5,TRBV6-5
CASSQGGTSAPNYEQYF,TGCGCCAGCAGCCAAGGGGGAACTAGCGCACCAAACTACGAGCAGTACTTC,TRBD2,-,TRBJ2-7,TRBV4-3
CASSLRQGSDEQYF,TGTGCCAGCAGCTTACGGCAGGGGAGCGACGAGCAGTACTTC,-,-,TRBJ2-7,TRBV13
CASSPFIGLAGDNEQFF,TGTGCCAGCAGCCCGTTTATAGGACTAGCGGGAGACAATGAGCAGTTCTTC,TRBD2,-,TRBJ2-1,TRBV7-6
CASSLQIPSPYNEQFF,TGTGCCAGCAGTTTACAGATCCCCTCTCCCTACAATGAGCAGTTCTTC,-,-,TRBJ2-1,TRBV28
CASNPPGRVTEQFF,TGTGCCAGCAACCCCCCCGGGCGGGTCACTGAGCAGTTCTTC,-,-,TRBJ2-1,TRBV6-1